This entry lists 3 T cell receptor beta chains sequenced from one sample in a study of human thymus T cells. This table comes from immunoSEQ multiplex PCR, and its TCRdb copy is limited to in-frame clones, with some not included. This table has about 60,000 clones, over 85% appearing once. Sequencing was performed on blood. Every receptor here comes from a boy under three years old with a congenital heart defect but otherwise immunologically healthy.

The chain links TRBV27 to TRBJ2-7; 12 bases match TRBD2. This CDR3 region has 16 residues. Germline trimming cut 6 bases from V and 3 bases from J; bases unmatched to any gene: 9. Germline-derived CDR1 and CDR2 are MNHEY and SMNVEV (reference sequence). Here the CDR3 DNA reads TGTGCCAGCAGACTAGCGGGAGGACTTGACCTCTACGAGCAGTACTTC. It codes for CASRLAGGLDLYEQYF.

This clone was counted once. The CDR3 DNA reads as TGTGCCAGCAGTGAAATAGCCGGAAACACCATATATTTT. Its translation is CASSEIAGNTIYF. The rearrangement links TRBV25-1 to TRBJ1-3; D gene uncertain. The V gene lost 2 bases and the J gene lost 4 bases, with 6 bases spanning the gap. Germline values: CDR1 MGHDK, CDR2 SYGVNS. The CDR3 has 13 residues.

This chain connects TRBV5-6 to TRBJ2-7; tentatively, D is TRBD1 (6 bases). The CDR3 contains 14 residues. Looked up from germline, CDR1 is SGHDT and CDR2 is YYEEEE. V lost 2 bases and J 3 bases, leaving 12 bases between the germline ends. In DNA, the CDR3 is TGTGCCAGCAGCTTTGTCAGGGGCCGCTACGAGCAGTACTTC. This encodes CASSFVRGRYEQYF.